The present T cell receptor (beta chain) was sequenced within a study of shared clonotypes between healthy human individuals. Study-level points and caveats: Among the subsets, naive ones generally showed larger estimated richness than memory ones. Four donors shared about 5% of their naive CD4 clonotypes.

Here immunoSEQ multiplex PCR was the method, and the copy in TCRdb shows in-frame clones only, minus some. The sample lists 2 million to 3 million clones, around nine tenths occurring once. For this clone: The antigen remains undetermined.

Trimming left V 4 bases short and J 2 bases short, with 13 bases between. This CDR3 region has 14 residues. Germline V lookup: CDR1 SGHKS, CDR2 YYEKEE (reference sequence). This receptor was identified in a man younger than 35 in good health. The sample consisted of naive CD4+ T cells sorted from blood. Subset described: CD45RA+ positively selected. This chain links TRBV5-5 with TRBJ2-7, with a weak D call TRBD1 (6 bases). CDR3 loop: CASSLDSPPYEQYF. The CDR3 DNA reads as TGTGCCAGCAGCCTGGACAGTCCACCCTACGAGCAGTACTTC.